This TCR beta chain appears in the sequencing data of a study of human T cells and chemical hapten exposure. The library tagged individual cDNA molecules with unique molecular identifiers. MiXCR, run by TCRdb on the RACE reads, gives a single entry per CDR3 protein. The sample lists 110,000 to 150,000 distinct CDR3 sequences, approximately 12% occurring once. Study-level points and caveats: Compared with pre-sensitization or healthy control sets, expanded TCRs clustered more.

The V end was cut by 6 bases, the J end by 2 bases, with 13 bases between. This CDR3 spans 14 amino acids. The V gene's germline CDR1 is MDHEN and CDR2 SYDVKM. As to time point: patch test 2, 6 weeks after DPC sensitization. Described treatment: therapeutic diphenylcyclopropenone sensitization with weekly scalp DPC. This clonotype was seen at least ten times. The antigen remains unidentified. The sequence was collected from a woman aged 45-65 years with alopecia areata. Some clones in this sample may be carry-over from other donors' samples. This chain joins TRBV28 and TRBJ1-1; D remains ambiguous. This specimen was whole blood, taken in connection with sensitization to the hapten diphenylcyclopropenone (DPC). The DNA for the CDR3 is TGTGCCAGCAGGTCTCCCTGGGGTAACACTGAAGCTTTCTTT. It translates to CASRSPWGNTEAFF.